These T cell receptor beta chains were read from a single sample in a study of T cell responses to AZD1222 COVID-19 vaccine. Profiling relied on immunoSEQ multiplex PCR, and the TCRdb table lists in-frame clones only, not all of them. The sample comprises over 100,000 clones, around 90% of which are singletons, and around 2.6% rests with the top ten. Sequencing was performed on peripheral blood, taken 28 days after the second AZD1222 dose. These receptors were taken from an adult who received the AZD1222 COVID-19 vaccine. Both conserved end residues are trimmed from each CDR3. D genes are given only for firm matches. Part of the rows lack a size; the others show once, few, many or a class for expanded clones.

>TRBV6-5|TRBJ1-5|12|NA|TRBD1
ASSGQGAGQPQH
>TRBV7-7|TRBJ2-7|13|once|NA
ASSPFAGPLEKQY
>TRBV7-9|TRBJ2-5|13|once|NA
ASSLERSRRETQY
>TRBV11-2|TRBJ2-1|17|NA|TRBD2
ASSSQTPLKRGGHNEQF
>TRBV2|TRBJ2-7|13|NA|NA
ASSRDASSSYEQY
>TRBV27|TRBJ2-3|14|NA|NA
ASSPHDQALPDTQY
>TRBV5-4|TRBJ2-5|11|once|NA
ASSLFGLETQY
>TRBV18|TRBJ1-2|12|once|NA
ASSPSGRREGYT
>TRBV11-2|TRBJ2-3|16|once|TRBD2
ASSLDLLLAGRTDTQY
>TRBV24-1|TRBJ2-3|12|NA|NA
AISDREGTDTQY